A single count supports the clone carrying this TCR beta chain. Its target is not known. The data were obtained in a study of OX40 agonist ivuxolimab in advanced cancers. Study-wide context: Ivuxolimab, an agonist antibody against OX40 (CD134), was given to patients.

V was pared by 6 bases and J by 5 bases, with 21 bases between. The CDR3 is made up of 16 amino acids. CDR1 is SEHNR, CDR2 FQNEAQ, per germline (reference sequence). Study-wide findings and caveats: Partly responding patients at 0.1-3.0 mg/kg showed some of the smallest clonal expansion. Still undetermined is the antigen specificity of the expanded peripheral T cells.

The repertoire was sequenced with immunoSEQ multiplex PCR; TCRdb's copy has only in-frame clones and lacks some. The table shows about 100,000 clones, with around 93% occurring only once. The V and J genes are TRBV7-9 and TRBJ2-3, with a possible D match to TRBD2 (6 bases). This clonotype originated in an adult with an advanced solid tumor such as melanoma, head and neck, liver or kidney cancer. The input for sequencing was CD4+ or CD8+ T cells sorted from blood, taken in a trial of the OX40 agonist ivuxolimab. The CDR3, as DNA: TGTGCCAGCAGTCTTATAGGGTCTAGCGTAGTAGATACGCAGTATTTT. Translating it yields CASSLIGSSVVDTQYF.